This TCR beta chain was sequenced for a study of vaccination and CD4 T cells after COVID-19. Study overall: Convalescent cases consisted of six males and four females, of whom two were Hispanic. For three convalescent patients, sampling occurred both at day 14 and at days 161 to 241 after vaccination.

Study-level results: SARS-CoV-2-reactive clonotype medians increased from roughly 21 to 40, not significantly.

Via MiXCR, TCRdb re-called the PCR reads, giving one row per CDR3 protein. Of some 26,000 distinct CDR3 sequences listed, around 50% were seen once; the top ten hold more than 5%. To note about this clonotype: Its antigen is undetermined.

Time point meaning: late sampling 161 to 241 days after vaccination in a few convalescent patients. Germline lookup yields CDR1 SGHTA and CDR2 FQGTGA. V shed 5 bases and J 1 base; nucleotides not matched to a gene: 2. This CDR3 is 14 amino acids long. The TCR was taken from a human donor who had recovered from COVID-19. The chain couples TRBV7-3 to TRBJ1-1; 9 nucleotides agree with TRBD1. The sample here was CD4+ T cells from blood, taken about 7 months after SARS-CoV-2 vaccination. The CDR3 sequence is CASSVTGGNTEAFF. The CDR3 DNA is TGTGCCAGCAGCGTGACAGGGGGGAACACTGAAGCTTTCTTT.